This entry features one TCR beta chain sequence. This clonotype was observed at least ten times. Which antigen it targets is not known. No qualities accompany the bases; no much larger clone lies one base away. The treatment or condition label, read with the paper, signifies: allogeneic hematopoietic cell transplantation with graft depleted of TCRalphabeta T cells and CD19 B cells. The transplant recipients were children given TCRalphabeta/CD19-depleted allogeneic hematopoietic cell grafts. The sample comes from a study of T-cell reconstitution after alpha-beta-depleted transplantation in children (dated by TCRdb to 2016 to 2017). For the study in its entirety: T-cell immune reconstitution after TCRalphabeta/CD19-depleted allogeneic hematopoietic cell transplantation in children was quantitatively tracked in the study by means of TCR repertoire profiling.

Including cysteine and phenylalanine, the CDR3 has 17 amino acids. The CDR3 DNA has 51 bases and is translated from base 1. Trimmed from V: 0 bases; trimmed from J: 3 bases; junction bases lacking a gene match: 11. The germline V gene (reference sequence) sets CDR1 to SGHKS and CDR2 to YYEKEE. Preparation of the library involved PCR. Sequencing was performed on an Illumina HiSeq 2500. TCR libraries were prepared with molecular barcoding, using unique molecular identifiers to normalize TCRbeta repertoire quantification. Using fastp at Q25 and MiXCR, TCRdb reprocessed the public reads and kept productive beta chains. Each CDR3 protein appears once, grouped with its most common genes and DNA. In this sample the table shows 240,000 or so distinct CDR3 sequences, roughly 8% of which occur a single time. The leading ten clones occupy 5% to 8% of the sample. What the work shows at the level of the full study, not this receptor alone: In some patients, the high TCRbeta diversity seen at day 60 was put down to recipient T cells and intrathymic progenitors that had survived conditioning. Over the following months the frequencies of hyperexpanded clones went down, and after one year T-cell counts and TCRbeta diversity were mostly credited to newly produced T cells. Apparently early alphabetaT-cell count recovery about two months after transplant reportedly relied on only several hundred rapidly expanded clones derived from non-depleted graft cells.

The V gene is TRBV5-5 and the J gene is TRBJ2-7; TRBD1 fits 8 bases in the junction. The TCR was taken from a male patient younger than 18 who had a stem cell transplant for acute lymphoblastic leukemia, so the T cells may come from the graft donor. Sequences were derived from PBMCs, mostly from graft donor cells, sampled 180 days after TCRalphabeta/CD19-depleted stem cell transplant. CDR3 region: CASSLGGPGQGLYEQYF. The sequenced DNA is TGTGCCAGCAGCTTGGGAGGCCCCGGACAGGGCCTCTACGAGCAGTACTTC.